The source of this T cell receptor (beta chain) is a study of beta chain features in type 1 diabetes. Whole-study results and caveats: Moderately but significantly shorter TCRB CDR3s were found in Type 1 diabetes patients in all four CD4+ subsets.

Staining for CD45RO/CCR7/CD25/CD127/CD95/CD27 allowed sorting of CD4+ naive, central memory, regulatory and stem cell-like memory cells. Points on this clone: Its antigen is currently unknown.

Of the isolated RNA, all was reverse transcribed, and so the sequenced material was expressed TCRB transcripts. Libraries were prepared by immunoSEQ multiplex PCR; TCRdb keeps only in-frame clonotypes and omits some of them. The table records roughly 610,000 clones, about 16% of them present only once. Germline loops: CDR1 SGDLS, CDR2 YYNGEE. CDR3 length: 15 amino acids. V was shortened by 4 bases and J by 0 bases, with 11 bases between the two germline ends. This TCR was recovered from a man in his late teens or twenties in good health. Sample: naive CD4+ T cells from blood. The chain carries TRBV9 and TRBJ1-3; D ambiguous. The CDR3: CASSTRGSSGNTIYF. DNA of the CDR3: TGTGCCAGCAGCACCCGAGGGAGCTCTGGAAACACCATATATTTT.